This T cell receptor (beta chain) stems from a study of T cell changes during pregnancy in multiple sclerosis. Trimming took 2 bases from V and 4 from J, leaving 11 bases between them. Germline CDR1 reads MNHEY; CDR2 reads SMNVEV (reference sequence). The CDR3 covers 15 residues. This table comes from immunoSEQ multiplex PCR, and its TCRdb copy is limited to in-frame clones, with some not included. The sample yields around 39,000 clones, 70% to 90% seen once. The rearrangement joins TRBV27 to TRBJ1-4; D ambiguous. The sequence was collected from a female donor with multiple sclerosis, enrolled in a pregnancy study. The specimen was CD8+ T cells from peripheral blood mononuclear cells, collected in the first trimester of pregnancy. Written as DNA, the CDR3 is TGTGCCAGCAGTTTAGCCATCGACTATAATGAAAAACTGTTTTTT. It encodes CASSLAIDYNEKLFF.